This T cell receptor beta chain was obtained from a study of T cells in Graves' hyperthyroidism and ophthalmopathy. Hyperthyroidism in the patients, aged 18 to 65, was newly diagnosed and under 2 months in duration. Uncontrolled infection, other autoimmune disease, pregnancy or lactation disqualified patients from enrolment. For the diagnoses, clinical symptoms, serum thyroxine and TRAb, thyroid ultrasound and orbital computed tomography were used. Regarding this clonotype: The antigen remains undetermined. A much larger clone differs from this one at a single base, so this may be a read error.

Authors of the study amplified TCR beta CDR3 regions from RNA transcripts. The primer set for the first-round RT-PCR of the TCR CDR3 was HTBI. TCRdb re-called the multiplex PCR reads with MiXCR, one entry per CDR3 protein. The table shows about 130,000 distinct CDR3 sequences, with approximately 20% occurring only once. The study, taken as a whole, reports: Through a model of 13 V-J features, ophthalmopathy was separated from stable hyperthyroidism.

The receptor was isolated from a woman between 50 and 59 years old with Graves' hyperthyroidism that later progressed to Graves' ophthalmopathy. Material: blood.

The CDR3 is CTSSEARLAVETQYF. CDR3 DNA sequence: TGTACCAGCAGTGAAGCGCGACTAGCGGTCGAGACCCAGTACTTC. V gene TRBV7-9 combines with J gene TRBJ2-5; 9 nucleotides align to TRBD2. The CDR3 length is 15 residues. The germline CDR1 and CDR2 sequences are SEHNR and FQNEAQ (reference sequence).